These 21 T cell receptor beta chains originate from one sample sequenced in a study of cytomegalovirus exposure and HLA in healthy donors. The PCR used 60 Vbeta and 13 Jbeta primers. Using immunoSEQ multiplex PCR, the repertoire was profiled, and TCRdb retains in-frame clones only, with some absent. Of 150,000 to 200,000 clones listed, around nine tenths are singletons. Material for sequencing was PBMCs. These receptors came from a woman younger than 45 in good health and CMV-seronegative.

The chain is built from TRBV6-5 and TRBJ1-2, with TRBD1 matching 12 bases. After removal of 4 bases from V and 0 bases from J, the junction contained 3 bases not matched to a gene. The germline CDR1 and CDR2 sequences are MNHEY and SVGAGI. This CDR3 has 16 amino acids. The CDR3 DNA follows: TGTGCCAGCAGTTTGGGACAGGGGGCCGCTAACTATGGCTACACCTTC. It specifies CASSLGQGAANYGYTF.

This chain uses TRBV9 with TRBJ2-3, with a possible D match to TRBD2 (6 bases). Germline CDR1 and CDR2: SGDLS and YYNGEE. V was cut by 0 bases and J by 0 bases, with 11 bases left in between. The CDR3 sequence is 16 residues long. The CDR3 sequence: CASSVGSSVSTDTQYF. The CDR3, as DNA: TGTGCCAGCAGCGTAGGGTCTAGCGTGAGCACAGATACGCAGTATTTT.

The chain carries TRBV11-2 and TRBJ1-4, with 8 bases aligning to TRBD1. Germline assignment: CDR1 SGHAT and CDR2 FQNNGV. Germline trimming cut 4 bases from V and 5 bases from J; bases unmatched to any gene: 3. The CDR3 is 14 residues long. The CDR3 DNA reads TGTGCCAGCAGCTCGACAGGGGTGAATGAAAAACTGTTTTTT. It specifies CASSSTGVNEKLFF.

V is TRBV7-3 and J is TRBJ2-1; TRBD2 aligns across 11 bases. CDR3 size: 16 residues. V lost 1 base to trimming and J lost 4 bases; unmatched junction nucleotides: 3. Germline CDR1 SGHTA, CDR2 FQGTGA. Here the CDR3 reads CASSLMGTSGYNEQFF. CDR3 sequence (DNA): TGTGCCAGCAGCTTAATGGGGACTAGCGGATACAATGAGCAGTTCTTC.

The chain has TRBV28 and TRBJ1-1, with D maybe TRBD1 (5 bases). Looked up from germline, CDR1 is MDHEN and CDR2 is SYDVKM. The CDR3 is 15 residues long. Trimming took off 0 bases at V and 0 bases at J, with 8 bases between the two ends. CDR3 sequence reads: CASSLWQTVNTEAFF. Written as DNA, the CDR3 is TGTGCCAGCAGTTTATGGCAGACAGTGAACACTGAAGCTTTCTTT.

This clone was seen once. This sequence joins TRBV10-3 and TRBJ2-5; 12 positions agree with TRBD2. TRBJ2-7 matches the DNA end more closely, so the J call is doubtful. The CDR3 totals 12 residues. CDR1 and CDR2 (germline): ENHRY, SYGVKD. This CDR3 reads CAILAGGHEQYF. CDR3 sequence (DNA): TGTGCCATACTAGCGGGAGGCCACGAGCAGTACTTC.

Of note for this clone: One end of the junction fails to match germline, which may point to a read error. The V gene is TRBV19, the J gene TRBJ1-5; no firm D call. CDR1 and CDR2 (germline): LNHDA, SQIVND (reference sequence). The CDR3 covers 15 residues. The CDR3 bases are TGTGCCAGTAGTTTAGACTTGGCCAGCAATCAGCCCCAGCATTTT. It specifies CASSLDLASNQPQHF.

The chain employs TRBV5-6 and TRBJ2-7; the match to TRBD1 covers 10 bases. The CDR3 runs 15 residues. Per germline, CDR1 SGHDT and CDR2 YYEEEE. The V and J ends lost 6 bases and 2 bases, in that order; junction bases with no gene match: 8. CDR3 sequence (DNA): TGTGCCAGCAAATACCGGGACAGGGGCACCTACGAGCAGTACTTC. Protein product: CASKYRDRGTYEQYF.

This clone was observed a handful of times. This rearrangement joins TRBV6-6 to TRBJ2-1; 8 bases line up with TRBD1. Per the germline V gene, CDR1 is MNHNY and CDR2 is SVGAGI (reference sequence). This CDR3 is built from 16 residues. J lost 0 bases, V lost 7 bases, and 8 bases had no gene match. CDR3 sequence reads: CASKGPGGISYNEQFF. The CDR3, as DNA: TGTGCCAGCAAAGGTCCAGGGGGCATCTCCTACAATGAGCAGTTCTTC.

V usage is TRBV27 and J usage is TRBJ1-1, with 7 bases identical to TRBD1. Trimming removed 5 bases from V and 5 bases from J; junction bases left unmatched: 8. Germline CDR1 and CDR2: MNHEY and SMNVEV (reference sequence). The CDR3 sequence is 14 residues long. CDR3 protein: CASSRPGTVTEAFF. The CDR3, as DNA: TGTGCCAGCAGTCGCCCCGGGACAGTAACTGAAGCTTTCTTT.

In its sample, this clone was seen once. The chain is built from TRBV10-1 and TRBJ2-7, with a possible D match to TRBD2 (5 bases). The CDR3 sequence is 15 residues long. Germline V CDR1 and CDR2: WNHNN, SYGVQD (reference sequence). Trimming took off 0 bases at V and 6 bases at J, with 15 bases between the two ends. CDR3 nucleotide sequence: TGCGCCAGCAGTGAGTCCGCGCGTGAGAGCGGCGAGCAGTACTTC. Translating gives CASSESARESGEQYF.

The CDR3 nucleotides read TGCAGCGTTTCCCGGACAGGAAACACTGAAGCTTTCTTT. Protein sequence: CSVSRTGNTEAFF. The genes are TRBV29-1 and TRBJ1-1; the match to TRBD1 covers 7 bases. The CDR3 consists of 13 residues. With V trimmed by 5 bases and J by 2 bases, 5 bases remained unmatched. In germline, CDR1 is SQVTM, CDR2 ANQGSEA.

This chain connects TRBV18 to TRBJ1-5; D uncertain. The germline V and J ends were trimmed by 3 bases and 6 bases, with 12 bases remaining between them. Germline CDR1 is KGHSH and CDR2 is LQKENI. The CDR3 is made up of 14 amino acids. The CDR3 nucleotides read TGTGCCAGCTCACCTACAGAGATGGTTCAGCCCCAGCATTTT. This sequence encodes CASSPTEMVQPQHF.

The chain couples TRBV5-1 to TRBJ2-3; 11 bases are a match to TRBD2. This CDR3 is 17 amino acids long. Unmatched junction bases numbered 13, after V lost 7 bases and J lost 3 bases. Germline-derived CDR1 and CDR2 are SGHRS and YFSETQ. The CDR3 coding sequence is TGCGCCAGCGCCCCCATCATAGCGGGAGGGGGTACAGATACGCAGTATTTT. It yields the protein CASAPIIAGGGTDTQYF.

The chain uses TRBV6-4 and TRBJ1-2; D may be TRBD1 (6 bases). Trimming cost V 0 bases and J 5 bases, with 13 bases left between them. The CDR3 contains 15 residues. Germline CDR1 reads MRHNA; CDR2 reads SNTAGT. The CDR3 reads CASSDSPGDRYGYTF. In nucleotides, the CDR3 is TGTGCCAGCAGTGACTCGCCAGGGGATAGGTATGGCTACACCTTC.

This sequence joins TRBV11-2 and TRBJ1-5, with 7 bases that match TRBD1. This CDR3 spans 17 amino acids. J gave up 2 bases and V 5 bases, and 12 bases lay outside the gene matches. Germline V gene lookup returns CDR1 SGHAT and CDR2 FQNNGV. The CDR3 DNA sequence: TGTGCCAGCAGCCCAGGGGGGCAGGGTAGAGGCAATCAGCCCCAGCATTTT. This translates into CASSPGGQGRGNQPQHF. The full variable domain, completed using reference TRBV11-2 and TRBJ1-5, is EAGVAQSPRYKIIEKRQSVAFWCNPISGHATLYWYQQILGQGPKLLIQFQNNGVVDDSQLPKDRFSAERLKGVDSTLKIQPAKLEDSAVYLCASSPGGQGRGNQPQHFGDGTRLSIL.

This chain connects TRBV7-9 to TRBJ1-2; TRBD1 matches at 8 bases. The germline V gene has CDR1 SEHNR and CDR2 FQNEAQ (reference sequence). The CDR3 has 15 residues. Losses at the gene ends were 5 bases for V and 4 bases for J; bases not matched to a gene: 9. CDR3 sequence: CASSPPDRAPYGYTF. CDR3 DNA: TGTGCCAGCAGCCCGCCGGACAGGGCCCCCTATGGCTACACCTTC.

The rearrangement joins TRBV7-9 to TRBJ1-1, with 7 bases aligning to TRBD1. V lost 3 bases to trimming and J lost 1 base; unmatched junction nucleotides: 5. The CDR3 consists of 15 residues. Germline V gene lookup returns CDR1 SEHNR and CDR2 FQNEAQ (reference sequence). This CDR3 reads CASSFIRGPNTEAFF. The CDR3 nucleotides are TGTGCCAGCAGCTTTATAAGGGGGCCGAACACTGAAGCTTTCTTT.

This chain joins TRBV2 and TRBJ2-1, with D possibly TRBD2 on 6 matching bases. Germline CDR1 SNHLY, CDR2 FYNNEI. This CDR3 region has 12 residues. Trimming removed 6 bases from V and 4 bases from J, with 7 bases in between. The CDR3 sequence: CASRRDYNEQFF. CDR3 coding DNA: TGTGCCAGCAGGCGGGATTACAATGAGCAGTTCTTC.

This clone was observed a single time. The V call is TRBV4-1, the J call TRBJ2-7, with a tentative D call TRBD2 (7 bases). V was shortened by 4 bases and J by 2 bases, with 15 bases between the two germline ends. The CDR3 is 15 amino acids. The V gene's germline CDR1 is MGHRA and CDR2 YSYEKL. CDR3 sequence: CASSPLGGGAYEQYF. For the CDR3, the DNA is TGCGCCAGCAGCCCCCTAGGAGGGGGGGCCTACGAGCAGTACTTC.

The V gene is TRBV28, the J gene TRBJ2-2, with 8 bases that match TRBD1. Germline V gene lookup returns CDR1 MDHEN and CDR2 SYDVKM. The CDR3 has 15 amino acids. V was pared by 3 bases and J by 1 base, with 1 base of the junction left unmatched. CDR3 amino acids: CASSLGTGNTGELFF. The DNA for the CDR3 is TGTGCCAGCAGTTTGGGGACAGGGAACACCGGGGAGCTGTTTTTT.